This T cell receptor (beta chain) was captured by sequencing in a study of early T cells in non-severe SARS-CoV-2 infection. This clonotype was seen many times. V lost 6 bases and J 5 bases, leaving 7 bases between the germline ends. Germline assignment: CDR1 MNHEY and CDR2 SMNVEV (reference sequence). The CDR3 consists of 11 residues. TCRdb re-analysed the 5' RACE reads in MiXCR, keeping a single row per CDR3 protein. The data show 85,000 to 95,000 distinct CDR3 sequences, approximately 15% seen once. Sequencing was performed on whole blood. This chain joins TRBV27 and TRBJ2-5; D gene uncertain. The TCR originated in an adult who was a healthcare worker with PCR-confirmed SARS-CoV-2 infection or an uninfected control (not recorded which). As DNA, the CDR3 is TGTGCCAGCAGGAATGGGGAGACCCAGTACTTC. This codes for CASRNGETQYF.